The rows below give T cell receptor beta chains drawn from one sample of a study of human T cells and chemical hapten exposure. TCRdb passed the RACE reads through MiXCR, listing each CDR3 protein once. This sample has roughly 130,000 distinct CDR3 sequences, with approximately 9% found just once. Sequenced: whole blood. The receptors derive from a male donor in good health. Some clones in this sample may be carry-over from other donors' samples. The CDR3 runs from the conserved cysteine through the conserved F or W. D genes are given only for firm matches. For some rows the clone size is stated as once, few or many, or as a class when expanded; others skip it.

abundance	v_gene	d_gene	len	j_gene	CDR3nt	CDR3aa
many	TRBV5-5	TRBD1	15	TRBJ2-7	TGTGCCAGCAGCTTTGAAGGGACAGGGGCCCCGGGGGAGTACTTC	CASSFEGTGAPGEYF
many	TRBV2	TRBD1	13	TRBJ1-2	TGTGCCAGCCTTGACAGGGGGATCTATGGCTACACCTTC	CASLDRGIYGYTF
.	TRBV19	TRBD1	16	TRBJ1-1	TGTGCCAGTAGTATTTGGGAGGACAGGGATGACACTGAAGCTTTCTTT	CASSIWEDRDDTEAFF
many	TRBV18	TRBD1	16	TRBJ2-5	TGTGCCAGCTCACTGCGGACAGGGGGCTTTATGGAGACCCAGTACTTC	CASSLRTGGFMETQYF
many	TRBV29-1	.	12	TRBJ2-3	TGCAGCGTTGAGTATCTCACAGATACGCAGTATTTT	CSVEYLTDTQYF
many	TRBV6-4	.	14	TRBJ2-2	TGTGCCAGCAGTGAAGGACAAGACACCGGGGAGCTGTTTTTT	CASSEGQDTGELFF
few	TRBV12-3/TRBV12-4	.	14	TRBJ1-5	TGTGCCAGCAGCCCCGACCGTGAAAATCAGCCCCAGCATTTT	CASSPDRENQPQHF
.	TRBV6-6	TRBD2	16	TRBJ2-1	TGTGCCAGCCGGGTCCGCGGGAGGAGCTCCTACAATGAGCAGTTCTTC	CASRVRGRSSYNEQFF
few	TRBV5-6	TRBD1	12	TRBJ1-2	TGTGCCAGCAGACCCGGGACAGGGGGCTACACCTTC	CASRPGTGGYTF
.	TRBV6-5	TRBD1	16	TRBJ1-4	TGTGCCAGCAGTTACCGGACAGGGGCGGGTAATGAAAAACTGTTTTTT	CASSYRTGAGNEKLFF
few	TRBV6-5	.	13	TRBJ1-5	TGTGCCAGCAGTAGGGTGGTAGGGCAGCCCCAGCATTTT	CASSRVVGQPQHF
many	TRBV3-1	.	17	TRBJ2-1	TGTGCCAGCAGCCAAGAGTGGGCGGGCTTAAGTCCCAATGAGCAGTTCTTC	CASSQEWAGLSPNEQFF
few	TRBV4-2	TRBD1	15	TRBJ2-7	TGTGCCAGCAGCCAAGCAGGGGACAGGAGTTACGAGCAGTACTTC	CASSQAGDRSYEQYF
many	TRBV2	.	13	TRBJ1-4	TGTGCCAGCAGTGGAGGGAGAAATGAAAAACTGTTTTTT	CASSGGRNEKLFF
.	TRBV19	.	18	TRBJ1-5	TGTGCCAGTAGTATAGAAGACAGAGCTCGGTTTGGCAATCAGCCCCAGCATTTT	CASSIEDRARFGNQPQHF
many	TRBV7-2	TRBD1	15	TRBJ1-2	TGTGCCAGCAGCTCTACAGGGGTTACAGACTATGGCTACACCTTC	CASSSTGVTDYGYTF
many	TRBV5-4	.	13	TRBJ2-1	TGTGCCAGCAGCTTACGTAATTACAATGAGCAGTTCTTC	CASSLRNYNEQFF
.	TRBV7-8	TRBD2	14	TRBJ2-5	TGTGCCAGTTCCCCGGGGGGGCGTCAAGAGACCCAGTACTTC	CASSPGGRQETQYF
.	TRBV2	.	14	TRBJ2-2	TGTGCCAGCCATCCCGGGACGAACACCGGGGAGCTGTTTTTT	CASHPGTNTGELFF
many	TRBV11-2	.	15	TRBJ2-1	TGTGCCAGCAGCACGGGTTTTAGCTCCTACAATGAGCAGTTCTTC	CASSTGFSSYNEQFF
.	TRBV4-1	.	16	TRBJ2-1	TGCGCCAGCAGCCAAAATTATCCAGAGGAGGGACATGAGCAGTTCTTC	CASSQNYPEEGHEQFF
.	TRBV6-5	.	15	TRBJ1-3	TGTGCCAGCAGTTACTCGACCCTTTCTGGAAACACCATATATTTT	CASSYSTLSGNTIYF
many	TRBV29-1	.	14	TRBJ1-2	TGCAGCGTTGAAGATCCCCTGTCCCGTTGGGGCTACACCTTC	CSVEDPLSRWGYTF
many	TRBV28	.	13	TRBJ2-3	TGTGCCAGCAGTCGGGACAGCACAGATACGCAGTATTTT	CASSRDSTDTQYF
.	TRBV6-2/TRBV6-3	.	14	TRBJ2-1	TGTGCCAGCAGTAAGGGGGGAGCGTTCAATGAGCAGTTCTTC	CASSKGGAFNEQFF
.	TRBV2	.	11	TRBJ2-6	TGTGCCAGCAGTGAAGGCTCCGTCCTGACTTTC	CASSEGSVLTF
many	TRBV6-2/TRBV6-3	.	13	TRBJ2-7	TGTGCCACCTCCCCGTCGACTTTTTACGAGCAGTACTTC	CATSPSTFYEQYF
many	TRBV9	TRBD1	14	TRBJ2-1	TGTGCCAGCAGCGTGGGGGACAGCCTGAATGAGCAGTTCTTC	CASSVGDSLNEQFF
many	TRBV11-2	TRBD1	16	TRBJ2-2	TGTGCCAGCAGCTTCAGACAGGGCTTCGGCACCGGGGAGCTGTTTTTT	CASSFRQGFGTGELFF